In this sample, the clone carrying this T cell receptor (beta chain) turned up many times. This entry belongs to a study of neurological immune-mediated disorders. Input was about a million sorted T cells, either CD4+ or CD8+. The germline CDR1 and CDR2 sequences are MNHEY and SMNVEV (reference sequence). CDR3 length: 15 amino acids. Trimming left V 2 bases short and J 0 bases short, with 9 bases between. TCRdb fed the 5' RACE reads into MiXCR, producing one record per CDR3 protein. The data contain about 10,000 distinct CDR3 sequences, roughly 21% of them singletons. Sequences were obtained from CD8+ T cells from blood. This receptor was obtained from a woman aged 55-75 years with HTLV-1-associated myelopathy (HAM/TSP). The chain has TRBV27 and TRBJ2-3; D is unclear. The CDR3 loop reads CASSLRLSSTDTQYF. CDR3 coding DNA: TGTGCCAGCAGTTTACGCCTAAGTAGCACAGATACGCAGTATTTT.